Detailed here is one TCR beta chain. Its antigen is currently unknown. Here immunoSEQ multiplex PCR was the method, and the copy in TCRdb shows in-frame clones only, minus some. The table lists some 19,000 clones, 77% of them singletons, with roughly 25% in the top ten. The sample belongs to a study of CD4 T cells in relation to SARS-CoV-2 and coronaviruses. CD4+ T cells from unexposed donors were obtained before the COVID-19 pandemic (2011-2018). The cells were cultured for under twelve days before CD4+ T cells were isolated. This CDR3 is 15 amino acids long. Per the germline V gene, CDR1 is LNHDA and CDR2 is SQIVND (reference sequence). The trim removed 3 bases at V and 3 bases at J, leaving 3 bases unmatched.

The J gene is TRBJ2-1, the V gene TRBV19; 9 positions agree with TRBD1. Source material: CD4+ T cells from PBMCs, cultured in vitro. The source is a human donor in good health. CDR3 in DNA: TGTGCCAGTAGTATTAGGGACAGGGACTACAATGAGCAGTTCTTC. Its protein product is CASSIRDRDYNEQFF.